These 23 T cell receptor beta chains were all obtained from the same sample, sequenced in a study of blood T cell repertoires in COVID-19. Profiled with immunoSEQ multiplex PCR; TCRdb holds only in-frame clones, not every one. The sample includes about 130,000 clones, approximately 74% of them seen just once. Sequencing was carried out using peripheral blood. All receptors come from a man aged 60-69 years with acute or convalescent COVID-19.

The gene calls are TRBV11-2 and TRBJ2-5, with TRBD2 matching 8 bases. Germline V lookup: CDR1 SGHAT, CDR2 FQNNGV. The CDR3 loop spans 15 amino acids. The J segment lost 2 bases and the V segment lost 5 bases, leaving 7 bases of the junction unmatched. The CDR3 DNA sequence: TGTGCCAGCAGCCGGAAGCGGGAGTGGCAAGAGACCCAGTACTTC. This sequence encodes CASSRKREWQETQYF.

This rearrangement joins TRBV7-9 to TRBJ2-5; 7 bases fit TRBD1. The length of the CDR3 is 14 residues. Germline assignment: CDR1 SEHNR and CDR2 FQNEAQ (reference sequence). The J segment lost 4 bases and the V segment lost 2 bases, leaving 4 bases of the junction unmatched. Here the CDR3 DNA reads TGTGCCAGCAGCTTATATGCAGGGGGAGAGACCCAGTACTTC. Translated, it gives CASSLYAGGETQYF.

The chain couples TRBV11-3 to TRBJ1-2; 7 bases line up with TRBD1. The CDR3 spans 15 residues. In germline, CDR1 is SGHNT, CDR2 YENEEA. J gave up 5 bases and V 4 bases, and 10 bases lay outside the gene matches. Here the CDR3 reads CASSSTKDRIYGYTF. The CDR3 DNA reads as TGTGCCAGCAGCTCAACCAAGGACAGGATTTATGGCTACACCTTC. Filled out from reference TRBV11-3 and TRBJ1-2, the complete variable domain reads EAGVVQSPRYKIIEKKQPVAFWCNPISGHNTLYWYLQNLGQGPELLIRYENEEAVDDSQLPKDRFSAERLKGVDSTLKIQPAELGDSAVYLCASSSTKDRIYGYTFGSGTRLTVV.

This chain links TRBV19 with TRBJ1-1, with 7 nucleotides matching TRBD1. V lost 6 bases and J lost 2; bases outside the gene matches: 6. Germline CDR1 reads LNHDA; CDR2 reads SQIVND (reference sequence). The CDR3 has 14 residues. The CDR3: CASRVKGGNTEAFF. As DNA, the CDR3 is TGTGCCAGTAGAGTTAAAGGGGGCAACACTGAAGCTTTCTTT.

This clone occurred once. The V and J genes are TRBV27 and TRBJ1-1; 10 bases agree with TRBD1. V shed 6 bases and J 3 bases; nucleotides not matched to a gene: 4. From germline, CDR1 is MNHEY and CDR2 SMNVEV (reference sequence). This CDR3 contains 14 residues. The CDR3 DNA reads as TGTGCCAGCAGACGGGACAGGGGATACACTGAAGCTTTCTTT. It codes for CASRRDRGYTEAFF.

The V and J genes are TRBV2 and TRBJ2-1; TRBD2 agrees at 11 bases. The germline V gene has CDR1 SNHLY and CDR2 FYNNEI. Trimming removed 6 bases from V and 10 bases from J; junction bases left unmatched: 5. This CDR3 region has 13 residues. The CDR3 DNA reads as TGTGCCAGCAGGAGACTAGCGGGATCCGAGCAGTTCTTC. It encodes CASRRLAGSEQFF.

Note on this clone: The same CDR3 arises from other DNA sequences in this sample as well. J is TRBJ1-2 and V is TRBV18, with D uncertain. Germline lookup yields CDR1 KGHSH and CDR2 LQKENI. The CDR3 runs to 12 residues. Trimming took 6 bases from V and 2 from J, leaving 7 bases between them. CDR3 protein: CASSLRNYGYTF. The CDR3 coding sequence is TGTGCCAGCTCCCTCAGGAACTATGGCTACACCTTC.

The J gene is TRBJ1-1, the V gene TRBV5-1, with D tentatively TRBD1 (5 bases). The CDR3 is 13 residues long. V lost 7 bases and J 0 bases, leaving 10 bases between the germline ends. Germline CDR1 and CDR2: SGHRS and YFSETQ. The CDR3 region has the DNA TGCGCCAGCCGGACATCCATGAACACTGAAGCTTTCTTT. Amino acid sequence: CASRTSMNTEAFF.

This chain connects TRBV29-1 to TRBJ2-3, with D possibly TRBD2 on 5 matching bases. The CDR3 has 14 residues. Germline loops: CDR1 SQVTM, CDR2 ANQGSEA. Trimming took 3 bases from V and 1 from J, leaving 11 bases between them. The CDR3 DNA reads TGCAGCGTTGAGGTCAATAGCGGCACAGATACGCAGTATTTT. Amino acid sequence: CSVEVNSGTDTQYF.

The chain is built from TRBV6-6 and TRBJ1-5, with a tentative D call TRBD1 (6 bases). There are 16 residues in the CDR3. V was shortened by 2 bases and J by 6 bases, with 17 bases between the two germline ends. Germline V CDR1 and CDR2: MNHNY, SVGAGI (reference sequence). The CDR3 protein is CASSYPAGAGVQPQHF. In DNA, the CDR3 is TGTGCCAGCAGTTACCCAGCGGGGGCTGGGGTTCAGCCCCAGCATTTT.

The J gene is TRBJ2-3, the V gene TRBV6-1, with D possibly matching TRBD2 (6 bases). Germline loops: CDR1 MNHNS, CDR2 SASEGT. V shed 2 bases and J shed 3 bases, with 15 bases lying between them. The CDR3 is made up of 16 amino acids. Here the CDR3 reads CASSERRVLATDTQYF. The CDR3 nucleotides read TGTGCCAGCAGTGAAAGGAGGGTGTTAGCGACAGATACGCAGTATTTT.

The gene calls are TRBV3-1 (or the pseudogene TRBV3-2) and TRBJ2-3; 9 nucleotides align to TRBD2. Germline V gene data show CDR1 as LGHDT and CDR2 as YNNKEL (reference sequence). The length of the CDR3 is 16 residues. Losses at the gene ends were 2 bases for V and 2 bases for J; bases not matched to a gene: 5. The CDR3 DNA reads as TGTGCCAGCAGCCAACTGGGACTAGCCTACACAGATACGCAGTATTTT. This codes for CASSQLGLAYTDTQYF.

The rearrangement links TRBV30 to TRBJ1-5, with a possible D match to TRBD1 (6 bases). Germline V gene lookup returns CDR1 GTSNPN and CDR2 SVGIG (reference sequence). The CDR3 runs 14 residues. V gave up 2 bases and J gave up 0 bases, with 8 bases separating them. The chain's CDR3 is CAWSRTASNQPQHF. In nucleotides, the CDR3 is TGTGCCTGGAGTCGGACAGCTAGCAATCAGCCCCAGCATTTT.

The rearrangement links TRBV6-4 to TRBJ1-1; 7 nucleotides agree with TRBD1. CDR1 and CDR2 (germline): MRHNA, SNTAGT. Unmatched junction bases numbered 11, after V lost 6 bases and J lost 4 bases. This CDR3 has 15 residues. The CDR3 here is CASRPDRDPFTEAFF. CDR3 nucleotide sequence: TGTGCCAGCAGGCCAGACAGGGACCCGTTCACTGAAGCTTTCTTT.

V gene TRBV20-1 combines with J gene TRBJ2-7; the match to TRBD2 covers 8 bases. The CDR3 spans 14 residues. V dropped 3 bases and J dropped 2; count of bases not matched to a gene: 6. Germline CDR1 is DFQATT and CDR2 is SNEGSKA (reference sequence). CDR3: CSASRAGLAYEQYF. CDR3 in DNA: TGCAGTGCTAGTCGGGCGGGACTAGCCTACGAGCAGTACTTC.

This chain joins TRBV20-1 and TRBJ1-2, with 7 bases fitting TRBD1. The CDR3 length is 10 residues. CDR1 and CDR2 (germline): DFQATT, SNEGSKA (reference sequence). V was clipped by 5 bases and J by 7 bases; unmatched bases: 1. In DNA form, the CDR3 reads TGCAGTGCTGACAGGGTTGGCTACACCTTC. This codes for CSADRVGYTF.

The chain employs TRBV3-1 (or the pseudogene TRBV3-2) and TRBJ1-5, with D possibly TRBD1 on 5 matching bases. CDR1 and CDR2 (germline): LGHDT, YNNKEL (reference sequence). This CDR3 spans 15 amino acids. Trimming took 1 base from V and 1 from J, leaving 8 bases between them. In nucleotides, the CDR3 is TGTGCCAGCAGCCAAGGGCAGGGAAGCAATCAGCCCCAGCATTTT. This translates into CASSQGQGSNQPQHF.

The chain has TRBV4-2 and TRBJ2-3, with a weak D call TRBD1 (5 bases). Looked up from germline, CDR1 is LGHNA and CDR2 is YNFKEQ. The ends were cut back, 1 base at V and 3 bases at J, with 11 bases in the middle. The CDR3 loop spans 15 amino acids. This CDR3 is CASSQATGITDTQYF. The CDR3 coding sequence is TGTGCCAGCAGCCAAGCAACAGGAATAACAGATACGCAGTATTTT.

The CDR3 here is CASSLDRDRVNEQFF. The CDR3 DNA reads as TGTGCCAGCAGCCTCGACCGGGACAGGGTAAATGAGCAGTTCTTC. The V call is TRBV6-5, the J call TRBJ2-1; 9 bases are a match to TRBD1. Germline loops: CDR1 MNHEY, CDR2 SVGAGI. Losses at the gene ends were 6 bases for V and 7 bases for J; bases not matched to a gene: 10. The CDR3 loop spans 15 amino acids.

The count of this clone is one. The rearrangement uses TRBV3-1 (or the pseudogene TRBV3-2) and TRBJ1-4; TRBD1 aligns across 8 bases. The CDR3 has 15 residues. The ends lost 1 base at V and 5 bases at J; junction bases unmatched: 3. Germline assignment: CDR1 LGHDT and CDR2 YNNKEL (reference sequence). The DNA of the CDR3 is TGTGCCAGCAGCCAAGGGACAGGGAGAAATGAAAAACTGTTTTTT. This encodes CASSQGTGRNEKLFF.

The chain recombines TRBV30 with TRBJ1-6; 8 bases fit TRBD1. The germline gives CDR1 GTSNPN, CDR2 SVGIG (reference sequence). The CDR3 consists of 16 residues. Trimming cost V 4 bases and J 6 bases; bases outside gene matches: 11. The CDR3, as DNA: TGTGCCTGGACCTCGTCAAGGACAGGGATTAATTCACCCCTCCACTTT. It translates to CAWTSSRTGINSPLHF.

The chain combines TRBV6-1 with TRBJ2-3; no clear D gene. This CDR3 contains 15 residues. The ends were cut back, 3 bases at V and 2 bases at J, with 12 bases in the middle. CDR1 and CDR2 from the germline V gene are MNHNS and SASEGT. CDR3 loop: CASSDLDRPTDTQYF. CDR3 DNA sequence: TGTGCCAGCAGTGATCTAGACCGGCCCACAGATACGCAGTATTTT.

The chain couples TRBV18 to TRBJ1-2, with 9 bases aligning to TRBD1. Germline-derived CDR1 and CDR2 are KGHSH and LQKENI. Trimming cost V 0 bases and J 1 base; bases outside gene matches: 6. There are 17 residues in the CDR3. CDR3 in amino acids: CASSPPGTGWYNYGYTF. DNA for the CDR3: TGTGCCAGCTCACCACCAGGGACAGGGTGGTATAACTATGGCTACACCTTC.